This TCR beta chain was sequenced in a study of T cell repertoires in aging, cancer and after chemotherapy (dated by TCRdb to 2018 to 2020). About the full investigation: Donors spanned six age groups from 30 or younger to 70 or older, with at least three individuals per group. The study profiled peripheral blood TCR beta repertoires from healthy donors and cancer patients to examine immunoaging and T cell reconstitution after chemotherapy. The complete dataset included some 10 million TCR reads. A cohort of some 210 cancer patients (about 94 with hematological and 124 with solid cancers) was assembled, and approximately 99 healthy donors were included as a reference group. In the hematological group, the paired samples taken before and after chemotherapy came from chronic lymphocytic leukemia patients given fludarabine- or bendamustine-based regimens. General study outcomes and caveats: Hematological cancer patients had infiltration of lymphoid organs, and this infiltration may itself impair thymic emigration or peripheral T cell expansion. Declining TCR diversity with age in healthy donors was mainly explained by loss of richness; in cancer patients, loss of evenness also contributed. According to the authors, the repertoire data do not permit conclusions about immunological memory after chemotherapy. Median generation probability increased over the chemotherapy interval in both cancer cohorts, suggesting repertoire reconstitution through rebound thymic output. Compared with age-matched healthy donors, untreated patients with hematological or solid cancers had significantly lower TCR diversity and higher clonality in blood.

The CDR3, cysteine through phenylalanine, is 13 amino acids long. Just CDR3 DNA is preserved here, 39 bases in frame from base 1. CDR1 and CDR2 were assigned from the germline V gene as MNHEY and SVGAGI. Relative to germline, V is missing 5 bases and J is missing 9 bases, with 3 bases of the junction outside any gene match. On this clonotype itself: Its cognate antigen has yet to be identified. No per-base quality is available; no much larger clone lies one base away.

Instead of sorted cells or RNA, genomic DNA extracted from peripheral blood served as the source for amplifying TCR beta rearrangements. Using a mixed TRB-A/B primer pool, multiplex touch-down PCR amplified rearranged TRB sequences covering the V, D and J segments. Illumina adapters and sample indices were added to the amplicons in two consecutive PCR reactions performed with Phusion HS II polymerase. After gel purification with the NucleoSpin Gel and PCR Clean-up kit, the amplicons were checked using Qubit and an Agilent 2100 Bioanalyzer. Sequencing of the libraries was done on an Illumina MiSeq with paired-end, single-indexed 600-cycle runs. The original pipeline was this. Processing of the TRB sequences was carried out with MiXCR versions 2.12 and 3.0.5. A clone was defined as each unique CDR3 nucleotide sequence, and only productive sequences supported by at least two reads were kept. The repertoire metrics were Shannon diversity, evenness, clonality (defined as one minus evenness), and alpha-parameterized diversity profiles covering alpha 0 to 5. The IGoR algorithm was used to compute generation probabilities of clones in paired pre- and post-chemotherapy samples. The public reads were quality trimmed at Q25 with fastp and then assembled into clones with MiXCR by TCRdb, keeping productive beta chains. Each CDR3 protein gets just one entry, which takes the most common genes and DNA from the rows behind it. The V and J calls here are based on TCRdb, not the publication. Present in this sample are some 2,600 distinct CDR3 sequences, around 52% of which were seen just once. 66% of the sample comes from the top ten.

This chain joins TRBV6-5 to TRBJ2-5; 13 middle bases align to TRBD2. Sample: blood. This sequence was found in a human donor with a blood cancer. The CDR3 loop reads CASSPGLAGAQYF. In nucleotides, the sequence is TGTGCCAGCAGTCCCGGACTAGCGGGGGCCCAGTACTTC.